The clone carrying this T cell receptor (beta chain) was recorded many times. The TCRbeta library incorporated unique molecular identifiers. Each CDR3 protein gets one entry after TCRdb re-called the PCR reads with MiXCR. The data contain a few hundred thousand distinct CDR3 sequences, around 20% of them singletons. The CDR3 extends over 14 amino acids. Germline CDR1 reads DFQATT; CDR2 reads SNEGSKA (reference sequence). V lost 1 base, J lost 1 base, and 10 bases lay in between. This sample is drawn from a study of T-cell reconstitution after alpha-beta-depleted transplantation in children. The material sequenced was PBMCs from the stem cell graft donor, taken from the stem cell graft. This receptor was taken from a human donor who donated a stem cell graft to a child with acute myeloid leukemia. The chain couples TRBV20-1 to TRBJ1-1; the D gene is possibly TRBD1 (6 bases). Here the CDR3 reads CSARVGQPNTEAFF. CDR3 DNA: TGCAGTGCTAGAGTCGGACAGCCGAACACTGAAGCTTTCTTT.